This TCR beta chain was retrieved from a study of technical replicates of blood from four donors. The CDR3 loop spans 15 amino acids. Trimming removed 0 bases at V and 3 bases at J, with 10 bases between. The germline gives CDR1 SGHRS, CDR2 YFSETQ. Method: immunoSEQ multiplex PCR; TCRdb's copy keeps in-frame clones and lacks some. The sample yields some 80,000 clones, roughly 96% seen once. The receptor was isolated from a human donor in good health. Sequencing was carried out using T cells isolated from PBMCs. The V and J genes are TRBV5-1 and TRBJ1-5; weak D call: TRBD1 (6 bases). DNA for the CDR3: TGCGCCAGCAGCTTGGGGGGGCAGTTCAATCAGCCCCAGCATTTT. The encoded protein is CASSLGGQFNQPQHF.